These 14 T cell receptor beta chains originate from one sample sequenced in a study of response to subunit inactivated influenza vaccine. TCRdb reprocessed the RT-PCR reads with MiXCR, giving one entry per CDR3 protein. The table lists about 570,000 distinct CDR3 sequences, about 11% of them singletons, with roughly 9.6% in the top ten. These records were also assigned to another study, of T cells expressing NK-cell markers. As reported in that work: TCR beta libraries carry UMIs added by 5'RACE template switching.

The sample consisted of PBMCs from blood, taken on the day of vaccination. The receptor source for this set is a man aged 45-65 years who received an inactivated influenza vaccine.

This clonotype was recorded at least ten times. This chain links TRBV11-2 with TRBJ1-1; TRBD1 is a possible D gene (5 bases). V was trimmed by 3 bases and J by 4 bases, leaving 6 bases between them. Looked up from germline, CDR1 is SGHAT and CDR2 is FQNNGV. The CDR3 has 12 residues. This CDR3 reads CASSLGTTEAFF. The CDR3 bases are TGTGCCAGCAGCTTGGGGACCACTGAAGCTTTCTTT.

The CDR3 coding sequence is TGTGCCAGCAGCCTCAACGGACTAGCGGGAGAAGAGACCCAGTACTTC. Its protein is CASSLNGLAGEETQYF. The chain combines TRBV3-1 with TRBJ2-5, with 13 positions matching TRBD2. Germline loops: CDR1 LGHDT, CDR2 YNNKEL (reference sequence). CDR3 length: 16 amino acids. J gave up 3 bases and V 4 bases, and 5 bases lay outside the gene matches.

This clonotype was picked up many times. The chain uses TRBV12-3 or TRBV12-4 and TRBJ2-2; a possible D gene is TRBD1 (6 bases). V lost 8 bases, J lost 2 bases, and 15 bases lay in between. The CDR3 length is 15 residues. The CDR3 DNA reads TGTGCCAGCCGCCCCGACAGGCCAAACACCGGGGAGCTGTTTTTT. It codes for CASRPDRPNTGELFF.

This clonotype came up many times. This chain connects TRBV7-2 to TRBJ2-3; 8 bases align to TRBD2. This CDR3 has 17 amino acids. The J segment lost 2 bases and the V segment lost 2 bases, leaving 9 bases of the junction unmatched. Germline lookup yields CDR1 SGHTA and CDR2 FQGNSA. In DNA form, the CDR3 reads TGTGCCAGCAGCTTACGAGGAATAGCGGGGTACACAGATACGCAGTATTTT. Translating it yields CASSLRGIAGYTDTQYF.

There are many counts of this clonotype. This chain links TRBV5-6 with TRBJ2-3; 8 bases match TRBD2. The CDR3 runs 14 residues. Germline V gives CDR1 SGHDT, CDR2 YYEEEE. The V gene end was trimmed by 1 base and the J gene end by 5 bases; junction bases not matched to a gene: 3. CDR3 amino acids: CASSLSGGGDTQYF. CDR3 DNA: TGTGCCAGCAGCTTGTCCGGGGGGGGAGATACGCAGTATTTT.

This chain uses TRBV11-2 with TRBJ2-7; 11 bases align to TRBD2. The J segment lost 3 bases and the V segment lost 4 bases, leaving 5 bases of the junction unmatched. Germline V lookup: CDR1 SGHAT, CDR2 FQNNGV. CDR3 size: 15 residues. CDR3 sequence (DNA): TGTGCCAGCAGCTCCGTTAGCGGGAGGGTCTACGAGCAGTACTTC. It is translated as CASSSVSGRVYEQYF. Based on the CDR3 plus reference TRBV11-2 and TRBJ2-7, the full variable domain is EAGVAQSPRYKIIEKRQSVAFWCNPISGHATLYWYQQILGQGPKLLIQFQNNGVVDDSQLPKDRFSAERLKGVDSTLKIQPAKLEDSAVYLCASSSVSGRVYEQYFGPGTRLTVT.

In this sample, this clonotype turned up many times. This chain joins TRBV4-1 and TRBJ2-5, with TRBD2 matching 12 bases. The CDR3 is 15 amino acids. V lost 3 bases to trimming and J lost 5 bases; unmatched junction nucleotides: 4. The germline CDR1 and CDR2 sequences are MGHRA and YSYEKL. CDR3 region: CASSQTSGGVETQYF. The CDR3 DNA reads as TGCGCCAGCAGCCAGACTAGCGGGGGCGTCGAGACCCAGTACTTC.

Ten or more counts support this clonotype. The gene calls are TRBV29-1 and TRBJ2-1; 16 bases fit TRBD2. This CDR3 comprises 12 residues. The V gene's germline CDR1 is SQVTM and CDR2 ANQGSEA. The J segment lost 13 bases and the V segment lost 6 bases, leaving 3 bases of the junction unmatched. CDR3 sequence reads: CSVGTSGRAQFF. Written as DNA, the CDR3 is TGCAGCGTCGGGACTAGCGGGAGGGCCCAGTTCTTC.

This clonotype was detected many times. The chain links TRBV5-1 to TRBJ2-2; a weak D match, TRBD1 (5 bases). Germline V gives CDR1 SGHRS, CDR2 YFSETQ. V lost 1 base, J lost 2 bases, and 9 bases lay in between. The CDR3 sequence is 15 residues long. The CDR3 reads CASSLQGENTGELFF. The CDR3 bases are TGCGCCAGCAGCTTGCAAGGGGAAAACACCGGGGAGCTGTTTTTT.

The CDR3 sequence: CASSRGSEDTQYF. The CDR3 DNA reads TGCGCCAGCAGCCGCGGGTCAGAAGATACGCAGTATTTT. The rearrangement links TRBV4-3 to TRBJ2-3; D may be TRBD2 (5 bases). Germline V gene data show CDR1 as LGHNA and CDR2 as YSLEER. Trimming pared 4 bases from V and 5 bases from J, leaving 10 bases between. This CDR3 spans 13 amino acids.

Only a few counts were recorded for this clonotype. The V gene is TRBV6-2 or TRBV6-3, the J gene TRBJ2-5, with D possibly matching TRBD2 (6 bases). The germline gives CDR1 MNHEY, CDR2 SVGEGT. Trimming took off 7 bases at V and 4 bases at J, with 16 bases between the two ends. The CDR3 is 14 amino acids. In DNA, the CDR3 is TGTGCCAGCAATAACGGGGCGGGACCAGAGACCCAGTACTTC. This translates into CASNNGAGPETQYF.

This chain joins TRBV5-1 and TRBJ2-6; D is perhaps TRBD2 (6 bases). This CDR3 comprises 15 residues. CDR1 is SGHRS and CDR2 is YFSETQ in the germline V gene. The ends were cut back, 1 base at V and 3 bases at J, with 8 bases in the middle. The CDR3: CASSLRGGGANVLTF. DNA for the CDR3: TGCGCCAGCAGCTTGAGGGGAGGTGGGGCCAACGTCCTGACTTTC.

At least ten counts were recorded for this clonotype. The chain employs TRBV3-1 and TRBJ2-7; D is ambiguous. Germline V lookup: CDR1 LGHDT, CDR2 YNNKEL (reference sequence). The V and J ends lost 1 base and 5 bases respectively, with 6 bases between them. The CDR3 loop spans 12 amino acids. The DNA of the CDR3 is TGTGCCAGCAGCCAAGTTTACCACGAGCAGTACTTC. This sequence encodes CASSQVYHEQYF.

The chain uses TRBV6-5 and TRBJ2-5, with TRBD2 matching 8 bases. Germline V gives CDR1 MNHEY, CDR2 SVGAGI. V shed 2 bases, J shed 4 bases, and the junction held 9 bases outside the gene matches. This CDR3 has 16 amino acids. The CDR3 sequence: CASSYGLTGRGETQYF. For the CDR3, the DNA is TGTGCCAGCAGTTACGGGCTAACCGGGAGGGGAGAGACCCAGTACTTC.